This T cell receptor (beta chain) was sequenced in a study of CD8 T cells in Susac syndrome. The CDR3 has 15 residues. The V gene end was trimmed by 6 bases and the J gene end by 6 bases; junction bases not matched to a gene: 14. Germline lookup yields CDR1 MDHEN and CDR2 SYDVKM. When the RNA was reverse transcribed, random hexamers were used with an input of roughly 0.45 to 1 ug. TCRdb analysed the immunoSEQ multiplex PCR reads with MiXCR anew, one entry per CDR3 protein. The sample lists over 150,000 distinct CDR3 sequences; 95% to 97% were seen once. The clonotype was recovered from a human donor with Susac syndrome. Sequenced material: CD4+ T cells from PBMCs. This sequence joins TRBV28 and TRBJ2-7, with 7 bases identical to TRBD1. For the CDR3, the DNA is TGTGCCAGCAGCCCTTCTCCGGGACAGTGGGTCGAGCAGTACTTC. Its translation is CASSPSPGQWVEQYF.